This T cell receptor beta chain was obtained from a study of CD8 T cells in ankylosing spondylitis. The study's findings and limits: In ankylosing spondylitis patients, matched synovial fluid reportedly showed significant enrichment of disease-linked clones. Ankylosing spondylitis blood seemed to carry a telltale TCR beta motif made of roughly 8 highly homologous variants. Disease-linked clones proved CD8+ and comparatively uncommon in peripheral blood.

This clonotype was picked up a small number of times. Its antigen is still unknown. From the 5' RACE reads, TCRdb called clonotypes with MiXCR, one entry per CDR3 protein. The table lists more than 650,000 distinct CDR3 sequences, roughly 10% of them singletons, with 0.51% in the top ten. V shed 2 bases and J 5 bases; nucleotides not matched to a gene: 5. The germline V gene has CDR1 LGHNA and CDR2 YSLEER. The CDR3 runs 14 residues. Sequencing used blood, either unsorted or a sorted T cell fraction (not recorded which). The chain uses TRBV4-3 and TRBJ2-5, with 7 bases fitting TRBD1. The receptor was derived from a male donor with ankylosing spondylitis. DNA of the CDR3: TGCGCCAGCAGCCAAACGGTCAGGGGGGAGACCCAGTACTTC. It codes for CASSQTVRGETQYF.